One T cell receptor beta chain is described in this entry. Its antigen is unknown. Per-nucleotide qualities are absent, and no much larger clonotype sits a single base away. The data were taken from a study of blood T cell repertoires in COVID-19 (dated by TCRdb to 2018 to 2021). Turning to the overall study: Collaborator samples came from the United States, Italy and Spain and covered acute and convalescent phases of COVID-19. The repertoires were released in a freely available public database meant as a resource for research on the immune response to SARS-CoV-2. Deeply sampled blood TCRbeta repertoires from subjects exposed to, actively infected with, or recovered from COVID-19 were included in the dataset. Sample metadata almost always included a de-identified subject ID, COVID-19 status, age in years and sex. HLA class I and class II types, where available, came from metadata supplied by the sample provider rather than from assay-based typing. The material from the prospective study consisted of cDNA or gDNA derived from T cells, B-cell-depleted T cells, or PBMCs. The samples were drawn from the first 160 participants of the ongoing ImmuneRACE study and from 950 to 1,500 subjects provided by 6 global collaborators. What the study reported, not specific to this receptor: How much clinical and demographic metadata was included differed by source and by participant, and the metadata was provided uncurated.

In Seattle, one collaborating source enrolled patients while the infection was active and tracked those patients longitudinally over the course of disease. The collaborating institutions used their own protocols to collect whole blood in K2EDTA tubes. For TCRbeta analysis, collaborators shipped samples in one of three forms: frozen whole blood, isolated PBMCs, or DNA extracted from either of those sample types. The CDR3 runs 13 residues from the cysteine to the phenylalanine. Solely the CDR3 DNA is kept, with 39 bases framed from the first base. Reading the germline V gene gives CDR1 ENHRY and CDR2 SYGVKD. Between the V and J ends, shortened by 2 bases and 3 bases respectively, the junction contains 7 bases. TCRbeta CDR3 regions were amplified from genomic DNA using the immunoSEQ Assay, a bias-controlled multiplex PCR. In the paper's pipeline: Within the assay, amplification of reference gene primers was used to estimate how many nucleated cells each sample contained. To quantify the absolute abundance of each unique TCRbeta CDR3 rearrangement, sequence reads were collapsed and filtered. For each sample, productive Simpson clonality was calculated as the square root of Simpson's diversity index across productive rearrangements. TCRdb obtained this table from immuneACCESS and retained in-frame rearrangements with V and J assigned. These tables miss some clones; where compared with another copy, unresolved V genes account for less than half of the shortfall, and the remainder is unexplained. D and trimming were read from the DNA, whereas the V and J calls and clone size are those reported in that table. The sample data list roughly 200,000 clones, and 70% to 80% of these were observed just once. Of the sample, almost 6% is held by the ten largest clones.

The sequence came from a woman aged 40 to 50 with COVID-19, enrolled during active disease. The chain employs TRBV10-3 and TRBJ1-1; the D gene is unclear. Sequencing input: peripheral blood. The CDR3 region: CAISEGRDTEAFF. The DNA reads TGTGCCATCAGTGAGGGGCGCGACACTGAAGCTTTCTTT.